This T cell receptor beta chain derives from a study of cytomegalovirus exposure and HLA in healthy donors. Vbeta (60) and Jbeta (13) primers were used in the PCR. Clones were read by immunoSEQ multiplex PCR, and TCRdb kept only the in-frame ones, dropping some. The sample records approximately 69,000 clones, 76% being singletons. The CDR3 spans 14 residues. CDR1 is SGHDN and CDR2 is FVKESK in the germline V gene. J lost 6 bases, V lost 4 bases, and 3 bases had no gene match. Study findings and constraints: Certain sequence variants were highly shared and formed a cluster, and this cluster was likely a sequencing artifact. An analysis done earlier found most TCR beta V segments productive about 87% or about 30% of the time.

A word on this clone: The antigen is undetermined.

This chain connects TRBV14 to TRBJ1-6, with 7 bases lining up with TRBD1. This TCR was sampled from a man aged 18 to 30 in good health and CMV-seronegative. The sequenced material came from PBMCs. This CDR3 reads CASSRGTANSPLHF. In DNA form, the CDR3 reads TGTGCCAGCAGCCGAGGGACAGCTAATTCACCCCTCCACTTT.